The entry below gives a single T cell receptor (beta chain) sequence along with its context. The antigen is not known. This sample is part of a study of T cell responses to AZD1222 COVID-19 vaccine. Study-wide results and caveats: Targets within unmutated variant regions were reportedly found for nearly half of spike-specific TCRs. Baseline seropositivity occurred in only six or seven AZD1222 recipients. The donor cohort was predominantly white British with a female majority, and clonal diversity may have been underestimated.

This CDR3 spans 15 amino acids. V was trimmed by 0 bases and J by 6 bases, leaving 14 bases between them. Germline lookup yields CDR1 MNHEY and CDR2 SVGAGI. Using immunoSEQ multiplex PCR, the repertoire was profiled, and TCRdb retains in-frame clones only, with some absent. The profile covers 110,000 to 150,000 clones, with around 94% appearing a single time and around 12% taken by the ten largest. The J gene is TRBJ1-2, the V gene TRBV6-5, with a tentative D call TRBD1 (6 bases). The sequencing used peripheral blood, collected after recovery from COVID-19. This clonotype was obtained from an adult who had recovered from COVID-19. The CDR3 DNA reads TGTGCCAGCAGTTACTCGGCTAACAGGGAAAATGGCTACACCTTC. Encoded protein: CASSYSANRENGYTF.